Below, one T cell receptor beta chain is given with its context. Its antigen is unknown. Once RNA had been extracted, it was reverse transcribed into cDNA to act as the sequencing template. Profiling relied on immunoSEQ multiplex PCR, and the TCRdb table lists in-frame clones only, not all of them. This table holds around 100,000 clones, about 60% found once. This CDR3 has 18 amino acids. CDR1 is SEHNR and CDR2 is FQNEAQ in the germline V gene (reference sequence). Trimming cost V 0 bases and J 1 base; bases outside gene matches: 10. Treatment of the sample: oral pan-JAK inhibitor, 5-10 mg twice daily. Collected material from alopecia areata patients comprised lesional scalp punch biopsies and peripheral blood. The data were taken from a study of CD8+ T cells in alopecia areata. Study details: Scoring of severity for treated patients was based on percentage of affected scalp area.

General study points: Treatment with tofacitinib significantly lowered scalp clonality and reduced expanded CD8+ clones among the top 100.

The specimen was CD8+ T cells sorted from blood, collected at week 24, from a patient treated with tofacitinib. This chain uses TRBV7-9 with TRBJ2-7, with TRBD2 matching over 9 bases. This receptor was identified in a human donor with alopecia areata. For the CDR3, the DNA is TGTGCCAGCAGCTTAGCTGTCAGCGGGGGGCTTAGTTCCTACGAGCAGTACTTC. Encoded protein: CASSLAVSGGLSSYEQYF.